This is a list of T cell receptor beta chains from one sample in a study of tumour-infiltrating T cells in Burkitt lymphoma. Generated by immunoSEQ multiplex PCR, the TCRdb table keeps only in-frame clones and is missing some. The repertoire holds fewer than 2,500 clones, about 85% seen once, with roughly 6.9% in the top ten. The source material was tumor tissue. The source of these receptors is a human donor with diffuse large B-cell lymphoma. CDR3s include the opening cysteine and the closing phenylalanine or tryptophan.

j_call: TRBJ1-2; cdr3_length: 14; v_call: TRBV6-5; cdr3_aa: CASSYSRQQVGYTF
j_call: TRBJ1-1; cdr3_length: 14; v_call: TRBV7-2; cdr3_aa: CASSLDRLNTEAFF
j_call: TRBJ2-4; cdr3_length: 18; v_call: TRBV27; cdr3_aa: CASSFQPTFGGLGNIQYF
j_call: TRBJ1-6; cdr3_length: 16; v_call: TRBV6-5; cdr3_aa: CASSFGYRDADSPLHF
j_call: TRBJ1-2; cdr3_length: 14; v_call: TRBV5-1; cdr3_aa: CASSLGSQAYGYTF
j_call: TRBJ1-3; cdr3_length: 15; v_call: TRBV7-8; cdr3_aa: CASSLAGTDGNTIYF
j_call: TRBJ1-5; cdr3_length: 16; v_call: TRBV7-9; cdr3_aa: CASSPGQGLSNQPQHF
j_call: TRBJ2-5; cdr3_length: 15; v_call: TRBV18; cdr3_aa: CASSPRAYHQETQYF
j_call: TRBJ1-5; cdr3_length: 15; v_call: TRBV10-3; cdr3_aa: CAISDRQGNNQPQHF
j_call: TRBJ2-7; cdr3_length: 13; v_call: TRBV6-1; cdr3_aa: CASSLLGANEQYF
j_call: TRBJ1-3; cdr3_length: 13; v_call: TRBV9; cdr3_aa: CASSDGSGNTIYF
j_call: TRBJ1-1; cdr3_length: 16; v_call: TRBV21-1; cdr3_aa: CASSKVPTGPNTEAFF
j_call: TRBJ2-7; cdr3_length: 15; v_call: TRBV6-1; cdr3_aa: CASTPRGAGSYEQYF
j_call: TRBJ1-2; cdr3_length: 13; v_call: TRBV6-5; cdr3_aa: CASRLGTAYGYTF
j_call: TRBJ1-1; cdr3_length: 13; v_call: TRBV29-1; cdr3_aa: CSVEWGRATEAFF
j_call: TRBJ1-5; cdr3_length: 13; v_call: TRBV18; cdr3_aa: CASSPTDGQPQHF
j_call: TRBJ1-5; cdr3_length: 14; v_call: TRBV30; cdr3_aa: CAWSRADFNQPQHF
j_call: TRBJ2-5; cdr3_length: 10; v_call: TRBV6-6; cdr3_aa: CASSSRTQYF
j_call: TRBJ1-2; cdr3_length: 18; v_call: TRBV4-3; cdr3_aa: CASSQEGELWTGAYGYTF
j_call: TRBJ2-3; cdr3_length: 15; v_call: TRBV5-5; cdr3_aa: CASSLAPGITDTQYF
j_call: TRBJ1-2; cdr3_length: 13; v_call: TRBV2; cdr3_aa: CASSADRGYGYTF
j_call: TRBJ1-2; cdr3_length: 13; v_call: TRBV14; cdr3_aa: CASSPGTGGGYTF
j_call: TRBJ1-1; cdr3_length: 13; v_call: TRBV6-1; cdr3_aa: CASPRKLNTEAFF
j_call: TRBJ1-6; cdr3_length: 16; v_call: TRBV5-4; cdr3_aa: CASSGTGSSYNSPLHF
j_call: TRBJ1-1; cdr3_length: 15; v_call: TRBV7-2; cdr3_aa: CASSLGGTANTEAFF
j_call: TRBJ2-5; cdr3_length: 17; v_call: TRBV9; cdr3_aa: CASSTGGQGASQETQYF
j_call: TRBJ2-5; cdr3_length: 13; v_call: TRBV5-4; cdr3_aa: CASSFGLQETQYF
j_call: TRBJ2-7; cdr3_length: 11; v_call: TRBV7-2; cdr3_aa: CASSPREEQYF
j_call: TRBJ2-1; cdr3_length: 14; v_call: TRBV5-8; cdr3_aa: CASSLGWGRDEQFF
j_call: TRBJ1-4; cdr3_length: 14; v_call: TRBV5-6; cdr3_aa: CASSLKGRDEKLFF
j_call: TRBJ2-6; cdr3_length: 13; v_call: TRBV11-1; cdr3_aa: CASSLTGANVLTF
j_call: TRBJ1-3; cdr3_length: 16; v_call: TRBV7-6; cdr3_aa: CASSLAQEISGNTIYF
j_call: TRBJ1-1; cdr3_length: 15; v_call: TRBV28; cdr3_aa: CASSSIQGAGTEAFF
j_call: TRBJ1-1; cdr3_length: 15; v_call: TRBV5-1; cdr3_aa: CASSLGGRGGTEAFF
j_call: TRBJ2-7; cdr3_length: 15; v_call: TRBV10-3; cdr3_aa: CAIGTGTLGTYEQYF
j_call: TRBJ1-1; cdr3_length: 15; v_call: TRBV6-1; cdr3_aa: CASSATGGWNTEAFF
j_call: TRBJ1-6; cdr3_length: 14; v_call: TRBV28; cdr3_aa: CASLPTGVGSPLHF
j_call: TRBJ1-6; cdr3_length: 13; v_call: TRBV18; cdr3_aa: CASSPGGADTLHF
j_call: TRBJ2-6; cdr3_length: 14; v_call: TRBV9; cdr3_aa: CASSVRPGANVLTF
j_call: TRBJ2-6; cdr3_length: 17; v_call: TRBV11-3; cdr3_aa: CASSSKRALSGANVLTF
j_call: TRBJ2-5; cdr3_length: 16; v_call: TRBV5-6; cdr3_aa: CASSSHGPGMGETQYF
j_call: TRBJ1-2; cdr3_length: 13; v_call: TRBV9; cdr3_aa: CASSVAYGHGYTF
j_call: TRBJ2-7; cdr3_length: 15; v_call: TRBV7-2; cdr3_aa: CASSIGHALRYEQYF
j_call: TRBJ2-5; cdr3_length: 13; v_call: TRBV25-1; cdr3_aa: CASSDSRGETQYF
j_call: TRBJ2-7; cdr3_length: 16; v_call: TRBV10-3; cdr3_aa: CAISAQAGQGAGEQYF
j_call: TRBJ1-4; cdr3_length: 13; v_call: TRBV2; cdr3_aa: CASSPNRDEKLFF
j_call: TRBJ2-1; cdr3_length: 15; v_call: TRBV4-1; cdr3_aa: CASSQTSGGWNEQFF
j_call: TRBJ1-1; cdr3_length: 16; v_call: TRBV5-1; cdr3_aa: CASTLKGVGGNSEAFF
j_call: TRBJ2-3; cdr3_length: 13; v_call: TRBV2; cdr3_aa: CASTQDVTDTQYF
j_call: TRBJ2-5; cdr3_length: 16; v_call: TRBV9; cdr3_aa: CASSRSRGVWQETQYF
j_call: TRBJ2-2; cdr3_length: 17; v_call: TRBV7-6; cdr3_aa: CASSLDFGVASTGELFF
j_call: TRBJ2-3; cdr3_length: 15; v_call: TRBV27; cdr3_aa: CASTLRGQSTDTQYF